The clone carrying this T cell receptor beta chain has only a few counts. Its target is unknown. The library targeted TCRbeta and was prepared with unique molecular identifiers. A single record per CDR3 protein comes from TCRdb applying MiXCR to the PCR reads. This sample has 700,000 to 950,000 distinct CDR3 sequences, with about 15% found just once. These data belong to a study of T-cell reconstitution after alpha-beta-depleted transplantation in children. Notes on the study in general: At day 60, the high TCRbeta diversity found in some patients originated from recipient T cells and thymic progenitors that had survived. Diversity and T-cell counts at one year after transplant derived mostly from new T cells. About two months after transplant, alpha-beta T cells reportedly came from several hundred expanded graft clones.

This receptor was taken from a male patient younger than 18 who had a stem cell transplant for acute lymphoblastic leukemia, so the T cells may come from the graft donor. The specimen was PBMCs, mostly from graft donor cells, collected 360 days after TCRalphabeta/CD19-depleted stem cell transplant.

The CDR3: CASSHRGEDNSPLHF. The CDR3 nucleotides read TGTGCCAGCAGTCACCGGGGGGAAGATAATTCACCCCTCCACTTT. This rearrangement joins TRBV12-3 or TRBV12-4 to TRBJ1-6; possible D gene TRBD1, 5 bases. The CDR3 length is 15 residues. With 5 bases removed from V and 5 bases from J, the gap between germline ends came to 13 bases.